This T cell receptor (beta chain) was profiled in a study of blood T cell repertoires in COVID-19. Here immunoSEQ multiplex PCR was the method, and the copy in TCRdb shows in-frame clones only, minus some. The sample shows under 150,000 clones, 75% to 90% of them seen only once. Trimming took 6 bases from V and 4 from J, leaving 10 bases between them. The CDR3 extends over 12 amino acids. V and J are TRBV12-3 or TRBV12-4 and TRBJ2-7; TRBD1 is a possible D gene (5 bases). The receptor comes from a woman in her thirties or forties with acute or convalescent COVID-19. Specimen: peripheral blood. In nucleotides, the CDR3 is TGTGCCAGCAGCCGTGACAGTTACGAGCAGTACTTC. It codes for CASSRDSYEQYF.